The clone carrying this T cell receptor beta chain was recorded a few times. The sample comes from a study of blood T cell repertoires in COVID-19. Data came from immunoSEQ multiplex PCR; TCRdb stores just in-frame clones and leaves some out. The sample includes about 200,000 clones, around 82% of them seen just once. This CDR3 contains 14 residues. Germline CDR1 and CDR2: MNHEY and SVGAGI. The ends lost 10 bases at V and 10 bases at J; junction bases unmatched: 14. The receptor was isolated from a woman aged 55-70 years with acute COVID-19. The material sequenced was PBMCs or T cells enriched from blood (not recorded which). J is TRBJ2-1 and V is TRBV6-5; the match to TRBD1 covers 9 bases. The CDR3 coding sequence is TGTGCCACCCGTCCCGGGACAGGGTCCTACGAGCAGTTCTTC. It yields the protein CATRPGTGSYEQFF.